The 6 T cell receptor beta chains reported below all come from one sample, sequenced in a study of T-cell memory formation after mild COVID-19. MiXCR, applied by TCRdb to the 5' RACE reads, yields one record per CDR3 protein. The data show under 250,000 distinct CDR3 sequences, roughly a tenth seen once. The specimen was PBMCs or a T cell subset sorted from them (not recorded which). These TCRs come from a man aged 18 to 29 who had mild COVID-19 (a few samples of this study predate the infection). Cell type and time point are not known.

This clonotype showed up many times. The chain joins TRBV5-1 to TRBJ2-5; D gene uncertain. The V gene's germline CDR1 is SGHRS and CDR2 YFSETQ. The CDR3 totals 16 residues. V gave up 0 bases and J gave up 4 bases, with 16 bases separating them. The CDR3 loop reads CASSLAPGLERETQYF. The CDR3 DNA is TGCGCCAGCAGCTTGGCCCCCGGCCTGGAGCGAGAGACCCAGTACTTC.

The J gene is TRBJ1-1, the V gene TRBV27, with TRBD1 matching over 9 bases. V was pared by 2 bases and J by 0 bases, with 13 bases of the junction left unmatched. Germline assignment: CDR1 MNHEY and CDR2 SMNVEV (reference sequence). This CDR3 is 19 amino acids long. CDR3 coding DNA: TGTGCCAGCAGTTTAAGACAGGGGGACCACTATAGACTGAACACTGAAGCTTTCTTT. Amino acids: CASSLRQGDHYRLNTEAFF.

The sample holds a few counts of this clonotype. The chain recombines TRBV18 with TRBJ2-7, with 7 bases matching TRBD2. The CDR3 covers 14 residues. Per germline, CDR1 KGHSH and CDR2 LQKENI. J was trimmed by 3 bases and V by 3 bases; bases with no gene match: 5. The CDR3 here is CASSPPTGGYEQYF. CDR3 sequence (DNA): TGTGCCAGCTCACCCCCGACGGGGGGCTACGAGCAGTACTTC.

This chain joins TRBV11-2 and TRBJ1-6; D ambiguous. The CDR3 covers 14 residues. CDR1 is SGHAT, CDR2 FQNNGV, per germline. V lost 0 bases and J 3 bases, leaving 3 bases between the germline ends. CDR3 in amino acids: CASSLEFYNSPLHF. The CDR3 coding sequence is TGTGCCAGCAGCTTAGAGTTCTATAATTCACCCCTCCACTTT.

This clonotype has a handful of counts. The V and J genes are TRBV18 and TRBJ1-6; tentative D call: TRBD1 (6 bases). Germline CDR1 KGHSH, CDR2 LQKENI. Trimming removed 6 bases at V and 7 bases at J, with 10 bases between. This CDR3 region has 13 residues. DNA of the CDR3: TGTGCCAGCTCGACAGGAATAAATTCACCCCTCCACTTT. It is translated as CASSTGINSPLHF.

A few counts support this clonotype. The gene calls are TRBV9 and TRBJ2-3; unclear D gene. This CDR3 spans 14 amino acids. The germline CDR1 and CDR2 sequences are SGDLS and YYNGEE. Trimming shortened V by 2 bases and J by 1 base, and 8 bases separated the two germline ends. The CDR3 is CASSVVGGTDTQYF. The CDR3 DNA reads TGTGCCAGCAGCGTGGTCGGCGGCACAGATACGCAGTATTTT.